These 6 T cell receptor beta chains originate from one sample sequenced in a study of siplizumab effects on memory and regulatory T cells. Profiled with immunoSEQ multiplex PCR; TCRdb holds only in-frame clones, not every one. The sample gives about 63,000 clones, less than 85% of which show up once; roughly 3.8% is in the top ten. The sequenced material came from memory CD4+ T cells sorted from blood. These receptors originate from a human donor in good health.

This chain connects TRBV6-5 to TRBJ1-3, with D unresolved. Deletions cut 0 bases from V and 8 bases from J, with 5 bases between. The CDR3 consists of 12 residues. Germline CDR1 and CDR2: MNHEY and SVGAGI. CDR3: CASSYSKDTIYF. As DNA, the CDR3 is TGTGCCAGCAGTTACTCGAAGGACACCATATATTTT.

The count of this clone is one. V usage is TRBV19 and J usage is TRBJ1-2, with D unresolved. Germline lookup yields CDR1 LNHDA and CDR2 SQIVND (reference sequence). This CDR3 is built from 13 residues. Trimming shortened V by 7 bases and J by 6 bases, and 15 bases separated the two germline ends. Written as DNA, the CDR3 is TGTGCCAGTAAAAGGCAGCCAGACGATGGCTACACCTTC. Protein sequence: CASKRQPDDGYTF.

The chain is built from TRBV25-1 and TRBJ1-4, with D hard to call. Trimming removed 8 bases at V and 5 bases at J, with 15 bases between. Germline values: CDR1 MGHDK, CDR2 SYGVNS. This CDR3 comprises 14 residues. In DNA form, the CDR3 reads TGTGCCAGCGGCGATACAGCTCGGAATGAAAAACTGTTTTTT. Protein product: CASGDTARNEKLFF.

J is TRBJ1-3 and V is TRBV9, with D possibly TRBD1 on 5 matching bases. V gave up 4 bases and J gave up 2 bases, with 13 bases separating them. CDR3 size: 15 residues. CDR1 is SGDLS and CDR2 is YYNGEE in the germline V gene. CDR3 DNA: TGTGCCAGCAGCCCGTCGTGGGGGGCTGGAAACACCATATATTTT. It codes for CASSPSWGAGNTIYF.

The chain uses TRBV5-4 and TRBJ2-7; TRBD1 might be the D (6 bases). The V gene's germline CDR1 is SGHNT and CDR2 YYREEE (reference sequence). The CDR3 consists of 15 residues. V was pared by 0 bases and J by 5 bases, with 15 bases between. The CDR3 sequence is CASSLGGPGVNEQYF. CDR3 bases: TGTGCCAGCAGCTTGGGGGGGCCAGGGGTCAACGAGCAGTACTTC.

V usage is TRBV19 and J usage is TRBJ2-2; a possible D gene is TRBD2 (5 bases). This CDR3 has 14 amino acids. Trimming removed 1 base at V and 10 bases at J, with 13 bases between. CDR1 is LNHDA and CDR2 is SQIVND in the germline V gene (reference sequence). CDR3 region: CASSIGEVGKELFF. Written as DNA, the CDR3 is TGTGCCAGTAGTATAGGCGAGGTCGGGAAGGAGCTGTTTTTT.